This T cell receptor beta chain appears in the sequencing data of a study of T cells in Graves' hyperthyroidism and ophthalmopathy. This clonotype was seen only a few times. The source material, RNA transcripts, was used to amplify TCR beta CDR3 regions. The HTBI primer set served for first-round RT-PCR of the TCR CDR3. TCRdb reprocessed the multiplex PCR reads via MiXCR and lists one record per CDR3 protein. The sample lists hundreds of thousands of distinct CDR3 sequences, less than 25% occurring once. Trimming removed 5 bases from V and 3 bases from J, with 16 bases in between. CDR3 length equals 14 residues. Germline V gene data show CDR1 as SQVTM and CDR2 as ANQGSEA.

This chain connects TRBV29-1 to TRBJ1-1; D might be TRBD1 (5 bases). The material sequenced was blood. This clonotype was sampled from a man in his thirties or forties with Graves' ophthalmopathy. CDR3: CSVSRPGTDTEAFF. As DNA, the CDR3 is TGCAGCGTTAGTCGTCCCGGGACGGACACTGAAGCTTTCTTT.